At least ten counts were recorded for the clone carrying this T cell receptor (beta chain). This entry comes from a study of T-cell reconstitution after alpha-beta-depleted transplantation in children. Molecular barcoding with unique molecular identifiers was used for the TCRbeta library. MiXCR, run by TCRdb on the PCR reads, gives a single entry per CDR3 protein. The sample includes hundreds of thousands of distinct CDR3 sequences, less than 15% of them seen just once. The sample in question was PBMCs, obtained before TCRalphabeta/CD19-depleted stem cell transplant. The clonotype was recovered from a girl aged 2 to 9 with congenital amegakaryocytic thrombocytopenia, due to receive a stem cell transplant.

For the CDR3, the DNA is TGTGCCAGCAGCTTGGTCGAGGGGGGCACAGATACGCAGTATTTT. The encoded protein is CASSLVEGGTDTQYF. This chain connects TRBV5-5 to TRBJ2-3; TRBD1 is a possible D gene (6 bases). The CDR3 sequence is 15 residues long. Germline-derived CDR1 and CDR2 are SGHKS and YYEKEE (reference sequence). Deletions cut 0 bases from V and 1 base from J, with 9 bases between.